This entry features one TCR beta chain sequence. The data were obtained in a study of technical replicates of blood from a few donors. Germline CDR1 is SGHRS and CDR2 is YFSETQ. After removal of 3 bases from V and 6 bases from J, the junction contained 4 bases not matched to a gene. The CDR3 totals 16 residues. Clones were sequenced by immunoSEQ multiplex PCR, and TCRdb holds only the in-frame ones, with some missing. The sample yields 80,000 or so clones, about 94% seen once. The sequence came from a human donor in good health. Input material: T cells isolated from PBMCs. This rearrangement joins TRBV5-1 to TRBJ2-1; 15 positions agree with TRBD2. The CDR3 is CASSWTSGRAGNEQFF. As DNA, the CDR3 is TGCGCCAGCAGCTGGACTAGCGGGAGGGCCGGCAATGAGCAGTTCTTC.